The clone carrying this T cell receptor beta chain was seen repeatedly, ten times or more. Its target is unknown. The data were taken from a study of early T cells in non-severe SARS-CoV-2 infection. Broader study findings: VDJdb matching, biased toward anti-spike CD8 responses, missed private and CD4 specificities.

The CDR3 contains 15 residues. CDR1 is SGHVS, CDR2 FNYEAQ, per germline. Between the trimmed V and J ends, which lost 3 bases and 6 bases, there was a span of 17 bases. Individual cDNA molecules each received unique molecular identifiers attached to them. In TCRdb, the 5' RACE reads were re-called with MiXCR into one record per CDR3 protein. The sample shows over 55,000 distinct CDR3 sequences, about 9.9% of them seen only once. Sequencing was performed on whole blood. This sequence joins TRBV7-6 and TRBJ2-5; D is ambiguous. This TCR was recovered from an adult who was a healthcare worker with PCR-confirmed SARS-CoV-2 infection or an uninfected control (not recorded which). CDR3 nucleotides: TGTGCCAGCAGCTTTGAGCCGGGCCACCATAAGACCCAGTACTTC. Its protein product is CASSFEPGHHKTQYF.